This T cell receptor (beta chain) was profiled in a study of cytomegalovirus exposure and HLA in healthy donors. Study outcomes and limitations: Earlier analysis yielded a pattern in which most TCR beta V segments were productive about 90% or about 30% of the time. Later examination showed HLA-associated TCR beta chains had greater clonal expansion than equally common others. An apparent linkage of common viral pathogens to several of the most significant clusters emerged in a later analysis.

The CDR3 length is 13 residues. Per germline, CDR1 SQVTM and CDR2 ANQGSEA. V lost 0 bases to trimming and J lost 5 bases, with 8 bases between them. This cohort consisted of healthy bone marrow donors. PCR used 60 Vbeta primers and 13 Jbeta primers. Measured with immunoSEQ multiplex PCR; TCRdb has only the in-frame clones, and not every one. The profile covers about 150,000 clones, with 79% appearing a single time and about 5.9% taken by the ten largest. Concerning this clone: Its target is unknown.

The sample comprised PBMCs. V and J are TRBV29-1 and TRBJ2-1, with TRBD1 as a possible D gene (6 bases). This TCR derives from a man in his fifties in good health and CMV-seropositive. This CDR3 is CSVEDWTDNEQFF. The DNA for the CDR3 is TGCAGCGTTGAAGATTGGACAGACAATGAGCAGTTCTTC.